This T cell receptor (beta chain) was found in a study of cytomegalovirus exposure and HLA in healthy donors. Study-wide results and caveats: Sequencing likely produced, as an artifact, a cluster of highly shared sequence variants.

Regarding this clone: What it recognizes is unknown.

The PCR employed 60 Vbeta primers together with 13 Jbeta primers. The protocol was immunoSEQ multiplex PCR, while the TCRdb copy is restricted to in-frame clones and leaves out a portion. The table has under 100,000 clones, around 70% seen once. The CDR3 runs 13 residues. Germline V CDR1 and CDR2: SNHLY, FYNNEI. Deletions cut 5 bases from V and 0 bases from J, with 4 bases between. This clonotype originated in a woman in her forties or fifties in good health and CMV-seropositive. Sequencing input: PBMCs. The V gene is TRBV2, the J gene TRBJ1-4, with no clear D. The CDR3 nucleotides read TGTGCCAGCAGTTCCGCAACTAATGAAAAACTGTTTTTT. Translating gives CASSSATNEKLFF. Using reference TRBV2 and TRBJ1-4 for the parts outside the CDR3, the full variable domain is EPEVTQTPSHQVTQMGQEVILRCVPISNHLYFYWYRQILGQKVEFLVSFYNNEISEKSEIFDDQFSVERPDGSNFTLKIRSTKLEDSAMYFCASSSATNEKLFFGSGTQLSVL.